Below, 26 T cell receptor beta chains from the same sample are listed, as sequenced in a study of OX40 agonist ivuxolimab in advanced cancers. Some clones are missing from TCRdb's copy, which holds only in-frame ones; the method was immunoSEQ multiplex PCR. The sample holds about 94,000 clones, around 86% seen once. Sequencing was performed on CD4+ or CD8+ T cells sorted from blood, taken in a trial of the OX40 agonist ivuxolimab. The source of these receptors is an adult with an advanced solid tumor such as melanoma, head and neck, liver or kidney cancer.

The rearrangement joins TRBV7-8 to TRBJ1-2, with a weak D call TRBD1 (6 bases). Germline values: CDR1 SGHVS, CDR2 FQNEAQ. The CDR3 is made up of 15 amino acids. V shed 5 bases and J shed 8 bases, with 21 bases lying between them. CDR3 protein: CASSLGGGPKRGYTF. The DNA for the CDR3 is TGTGCCAGCAGCCTCGGGGGGGGGCCCAAGCGGGGCTACACCTTC.

CDR3 sequence: CSASTGVNQPQHF. The CDR3 region has the DNA TGCAGCGCTTCAACAGGAGTCAATCAGCCCCAGCATTTT. The chain couples TRBV29-1 to TRBJ1-5, with D perhaps TRBD1 (5 bases). The CDR3 runs to 13 residues. CDR1 is SQVTM, CDR2 ANQGSEA, per germline. The V end lost 7 bases, the J end lost 3 bases, and 13 bases lay between the germline ends.

The chain's CDR3 is CASRKGVVQQPQHF. CDR3 bases: TGTGCCAGCAGGAAGGGGGTGGTCCAACAGCCCCAGCATTTT. The rearrangement uses TRBV2 and TRBJ1-5, with D perhaps TRBD1 (6 bases). Germline V lookup: CDR1 SNHLY, CDR2 FYNNEI. The CDR3 sequence is 14 residues long. V lost 6 bases to trimming and J lost 7 bases, with 16 bases between them.

The genes are TRBV5-1 and TRBJ2-1, with 9 positions matching TRBD2. The CDR3 has 15 amino acids. Germline assignment: CDR1 SGHRS and CDR2 YFSETQ. J gave up 7 bases and V 1 base, and 6 bases lay outside the gene matches. In DNA form, the CDR3 reads TGCGCCAGCAGCTTGTCTAGCGGGGTGAAGAATGAGCAGTTCTTC. Residues: CASSLSSGVKNEQFF. Filled out from reference TRBV5-1 and TRBJ2-1, the complete variable domain reads KAGVTQTPRYLIKTRGQQVTLSCSPISGHRSVSWYQQTPGQGLQFLFEYFSETQRNKGNFPGRFSGRQFSNSRSEMNVSTLELGDSALYLCASSLSSGVKNEQFFGPGTRLTVL.

The chain employs TRBV11-2 and TRBJ1-2; TRBD1 is a possible D gene (5 bases). The germline V gene encodes CDR1 SGHAT and CDR2 FQNNGV. V lost 0 bases, J lost 8 bases, and 25 bases lay in between. CDR3 size: 18 residues. CDR3 sequence reads: CASSLDEYGAAPPWGYTF. The CDR3 bases are TGTGCCAGCAGCTTAGATGAATACGGGGCAGCCCCTCCGTGGGGCTACACCTTC.

The genes are TRBV6-1 and TRBJ1-4; TRBD1 agrees at 9 bases. The V and J ends lost 5 bases and 8 bases, in that order; junction bases with no gene match: 6. The CDR3 covers 14 residues. The germline CDR1 and CDR2 sequences are MNHNS and SASEGT. The CDR3 DNA reads TGTGCCAGCAGTCGGGACAGGGTAGAGGAAAAACTGTTTTTT. This gives the protein CASSRDRVEEKLFF.

The V gene is TRBV5-6, the J gene TRBJ2-1; 7 bases are shared with TRBD1. The ends lost 0 bases at V and 4 bases at J; junction bases unmatched: 10. CDR1 is SGHDT, CDR2 YYEEEE, per germline. The CDR3 covers 17 residues. The DNA for the CDR3 is TGTGCCAGCAGCTTGGCACAGGGGCCTGGCGTGTACAATGAGCAGTTCTTC. It is translated as CASSLAQGPGVYNEQFF.

This chain links TRBV5-1 with TRBJ2-5, with D possibly TRBD1 on 6 matching bases. The CDR3 extends over 15 amino acids. V was pared by 1 base and J by 5 bases, with 15 bases between. Per germline, CDR1 SGHRS and CDR2 YFSETQ. CDR3 in amino acids: CASSLSVGQGETQYF. The DNA of the CDR3 is TGCGCCAGCAGCTTGTCTGTGGGGCAGGGGGAGACCCAGTACTTC.

The rearrangement links TRBV30 to TRBJ1-5; 10 nucleotides agree with TRBD1. From germline, CDR1 is GTSNPN and CDR2 SVGIG (reference sequence). With V trimmed by 0 bases and J by 5 bases, 7 bases remained unmatched. This CDR3 contains 16 residues. The CDR3 reads CAWSVRGGTGDQPQHF. CDR3 nucleotides: TGTGCCTGGAGTGTACGGGGGGGGACAGGGGATCAGCCCCAGCATTTT.

The V and J genes are TRBV5-1 and TRBJ2-5; D remains ambiguous. The CDR3 length is 13 residues. Trimming took 4 bases from V and 2 from J, leaving 9 bases between them. Germline CDR1 SGHRS, CDR2 YFSETQ. CDR3 residues: CASSRSVQETQYF. CDR3 DNA sequence: TGCGCCAGCAGCCGCTCCGTTCAAGAGACCCAGTACTTC.

In its sample, this clone was seen a few times. This sequence joins TRBV5-4 and TRBJ1-2, with D possibly matching TRBD1 (6 bases). Trimming removed 4 bases from V and 3 bases from J, with 13 bases in between. Per the germline V gene, CDR1 is SGHNT and CDR2 is YYREEE (reference sequence). The CDR3 has 14 residues. The CDR3 DNA sequence: TGTGCCAGCAGCACCAGACAGGCTGACTATGGCTACACCTTC. Its protein product is CASSTRQADYGYTF. Combining the CDR3 with reference TRBV5-4 and TRBJ1-2 gives the whole variable domain ETGVTQSPTHLIKTRGQQVTLRCSSQSGHNTVSWYQQALGQGPQFIFQYYREEENGRGNFPPRFSGLQFPNYSSELNVNALELDDSALYLCASSTRQADYGYTFGSGTRLTVV.

The chain uses TRBV12-5 and TRBJ2-2; tentatively, D is TRBD2 (5 bases). This CDR3 contains 14 residues. The germline V gene has CDR1 LGHNT and CDR2 FRNRAP. The CDR3 spells CAYYEGLSTGELFF. Written as DNA, the CDR3 is TGTGCCTATTACGAGGGCTTGAGCACCGGGGAGCTGTTTTTT. The whole variable domain, filled in from reference TRBV12-5 and TRBJ2-2, reads DARVTQTPRHKVTEMGQEVTMRCQPILGHNTVFWYRQTMMQGLELLAYFRNRAPLDDSGMPKDRFSAEMPDATLATLKIQPSEPRDSAVYFCAYYEGLSTGELFFGEGSRLTVL.

This sequence joins TRBV5-1 and TRBJ2-7; 7 bases are shared with TRBD2. The CDR3 has 14 amino acids. Looked up from germline, CDR1 is SGHRS and CDR2 is YFSETQ. Losses at the gene ends were 8 bases for V and 0 bases for J; bases not matched to a gene: 8. CDR3 coding DNA: TGCGCCAGTACGCCAGGGACTAACTCCTACGAGCAGTACTTC. Amino acids: CASTPGTNSYEQYF.

The rearrangement uses TRBV11-3 and TRBJ2-1; 8 bases are a match to TRBD1. The CDR3 covers 15 residues. CDR1 is SGHNT and CDR2 is YENEEA in the germline V gene. J was trimmed by 6 bases and V by 4 bases; bases with no gene match: 8. CDR3 DNA: TGTGCCAGCAGCTCTGGACAGGGCCTTGGCAATGAGCAGTTCTTC. Translated: CASSSGQGLGNEQFF.

The rearrangement uses TRBV11-2 and TRBJ2-7, with a weak D call TRBD2 (7 bases). CDR1 is SGHAT, CDR2 FQNNGV, per germline. The CDR3 length is 15 residues. Between the trimmed V and J ends, which lost 2 bases and 1 base, there was a span of 12 bases. CDR3 nucleotides: TGTGCCAGCAGCTTAAGGAGGGGGGGGTCCTACGAGCAGTACTTC. Amino acids: CASSLRRGGSYEQYF.

Written as DNA, the CDR3 is TGTGCCAGCAGTGATCCGGGGACAGGGCTCACAGATACGCAGTATTTT. Translating it yields CASSDPGTGLTDTQYF. The gene calls are TRBV6-1 and TRBJ2-3; 9 bases align to TRBD1. J gave up 2 bases and V 3 bases, and 6 bases lay outside the gene matches. The germline V gene encodes CDR1 MNHNS and CDR2 SASEGT. This CDR3 contains 16 residues.

The chain has TRBV11-3 and TRBJ2-3; 14 bases are a match to TRBD2. The CDR3 is 15 amino acids. V shed 5 bases and J 4 bases; nucleotides not matched to a gene: 2. CDR1 is SGHNT and CDR2 is YENEEA in the germline V gene. CDR3 nucleotide sequence: TGTGCCAGCAGCAGACTAGCGGGGGGGCCAGATACGCAGTATTTT. As protein: CASSRLAGGPDTQYF.

The rearrangement links TRBV30 to TRBJ2-7, with D possibly matching TRBD2 (6 bases). The CDR3 is 11 amino acids. The ends were cut back, 7 bases at V and 4 bases at J, with 11 bases in the middle. Germline V gives CDR1 GTSNPN, CDR2 SVGIG (reference sequence). The CDR3 spells CAYARGYEQYF. CDR3 coding DNA: TGTGCCTACGCCCGGGGGTACGAGCAGTACTTC.

The chain joins TRBV6-5 to TRBJ2-2, with 7 bases fitting TRBD1. J gave up 7 bases and V 4 bases, and 9 bases lay outside the gene matches. Germline CDR1 MNHEY, CDR2 SVGAGI. The CDR3 is 15 amino acids. This CDR3 is CASSSVPGQIGELFF. The CDR3 nucleotides are TGTGCCAGCAGTTCGGTCCCGGGACAGATCGGGGAGCTGTTTTTT.

This clone was counted once. This chain connects TRBV7-6 to TRBJ1-6; TRBD1 matches 7 bases. With V trimmed by 5 bases and J by 15 bases, 10 bases remained unmatched. Germline V lookup: CDR1 SGHVS, CDR2 FNYEAQ. This CDR3 comprises 13 residues. The CDR3 reads CASSPGPGTDLHF. Written as DNA, the CDR3 is TGTGCCAGCAGCCCCGGCCCCGGGACAGACCTCCACTTT.

The V and J genes are TRBV5-1 and TRBJ2-2, with TRBD2 matching over 8 bases. Per germline, CDR1 SGHRS and CDR2 YFSETQ. The V gene end was trimmed by 0 bases and the J gene end by 1 base; junction bases not matched to a gene: 5. The CDR3 has 17 amino acids. The CDR3 reads CASSLALLAGNTGELFF. DNA of the CDR3: TGCGCCAGCAGCTTGGCCCTTCTAGCGGGGAACACCGGGGAGCTGTTTTTT. The full variable domain, completed using reference TRBV5-1 and TRBJ2-2, is KAGVTQTPRYLIKTRGQQVTLSCSPISGHRSVSWYQQTPGQGLQFLFEYFSETQRNKGNFPGRFSGRQFSNSRSEMNVSTLELGDSALYLCASSLALLAGNTGELFFGEGSRLTVL.

The J gene is TRBJ1-1, the V gene TRBV4-3, with 8 bases fitting TRBD1. Germline trimming cut 4 bases from V and 0 bases from J; bases unmatched to any gene: 4. Looked up from germline, CDR1 is LGHNA and CDR2 is YSLEER. The CDR3 is made up of 15 amino acids. The CDR3 DNA is TGCGCCAGCAGCCTACAACAGGGGGTGAACACTGAAGCTTTCTTT. Translation: CASSLQQGVNTEAFF.

The gene calls are TRBV7-2 and TRBJ1-1; maybe TRBD1 (5 bases). The V gene lost 3 bases and the J gene lost 6 bases, with 17 bases spanning the gap. Germline-derived CDR1 and CDR2 are SGHTA and FQGNSA. The CDR3 is made up of 15 amino acids. The CDR3 spells CASSFSRSGGAEAFF. In nucleotides, the CDR3 is TGTGCCAGCAGCTTTTCGAGGTCTGGAGGGGCTGAAGCTTTCTTT. The entire variable domain, with the rest obtained from reference TRBV7-2 and TRBJ1-1, is as follows: GAGVSQSPSNKVTEKGKDVELRCDPISGHTALYWYRQSLGQGLEFLIYFQGNSAPDKSGLPSDRFSAERTGGSVSTLTIQRTQQEDSAVYLCASSFSRSGGAEAFFGQGTRLTVV.

This clone was observed once. The chain is built from TRBV6-5 and TRBJ1-1; 7 bases match TRBD1. The CDR3 is 12 residues long. Germline CDR1 is MNHEY and CDR2 is SVGAGI. V shed 4 bases, J shed 7 bases, and the junction held 3 bases outside the gene matches. The CDR3 spells CASSSNRGEAFF. The CDR3 bases are TGTGCCAGCAGTTCTAACAGGGGTGAAGCTTTCTTT.

The CDR3 spells CASSPLQGDNSGNTIYF. In DNA, the CDR3 is TGTGCCAGTAGTCCCCTACAGGGAGATAACTCTGGAAACACCATATATTTT. The chain has TRBV19 and TRBJ1-3, with TRBD1 as a possible D gene (6 bases). Germline CDR1 and CDR2: LNHDA and SQIVND (reference sequence). This CDR3 is 17 amino acids long. V was trimmed by 5 bases and J by 0 bases, leaving 17 bases between them.

In its sample, this clone was seen a few times. The chain links TRBV10-1 to TRBJ2-5; TRBD1 aligns across 7 bases. Unmatched junction bases numbered 5, after V lost 0 bases and J lost 4 bases. CDR3 size: 15 residues. The germline gives CDR1 WNHNN, CDR2 SYGVQD (reference sequence). This CDR3 is CASSESRGRGETQYF. CDR3 coding DNA: TGCGCCAGCAGTGAGTCGAGGGGGCGAGGAGAGACCCAGTACTTC.